One sample yielded the 23 T cell receptor beta chains listed below, sequenced in a study of T cells in Graves' hyperthyroidism and ophthalmopathy. TCR beta CDR3 regions were amplified from RNA transcripts. With the HTBI primer set, the TCR CDR3 went through a first round of RT-PCR. TCRdb itself ran the multiplex PCR reads through MiXCR, one entry per CDR3 protein. The profile shows 190,000 or so distinct CDR3 sequences, about a sixth of them singletons. The sequenced sample consisted of blood. All receptors derive from a man between 35 and 55 years old with Graves' hyperthyroidism.

The genes are TRBV15 and TRBJ1-4; D is uncertain. The CDR3 consists of 13 residues. V gave up 1 base and J gave up 8 bases, with 8 bases separating them. Germline V gene data show CDR1 as LNHNV and CDR2 as YYDKDF (reference sequence). The CDR3 spells CATSRVVEEKLFF. As DNA, the CDR3 is TGTGCCACCAGCAGAGTAGTGGAAGAAAAACTGTTTTTT. The full variable domain, with the rest looked up from reference TRBV15 and TRBJ1-4, is DAMVIQNPRYQVTQFGKPVTLSCSQTLNHNVMYWYQQKSSQAPKLLFHYYDKDFNNEADTPDNFQSRRPNTSFCFLDIRSPGLGDTAMYLCATSRVVEEKLFFGSGTQLSVL.

The chain joins TRBV18 to TRBJ2-1; TRBD2 matches 9 bases. The CDR3 totals 14 residues. Germline CDR1 and CDR2: KGHSH and LQKENI. V lost 3 bases and J lost 5; bases outside the gene matches: 2. The CDR3 coding sequence is TGTGCCAGCTCACCCTGGACTAGCGACAATGAGCAGTTCTTC. This gives the protein CASSPWTSDNEQFF.

This clonotype was seen at least ten times. The J gene is TRBJ2-2, the V gene TRBV5-1, with D possibly being TRBD1 (5 bases). V was pared by 4 bases and J by 4 bases, with 14 bases between. In germline, CDR1 is SGHRS, CDR2 YFSETQ. The CDR3 contains 15 residues. The CDR3 loop reads CASSQLDTTTGELFF. The DNA of the CDR3 is TGCGCCAGCAGCCAGCTGGACACAACCACCGGGGAGCTGTTTTTT.

This clonotype was counted at least ten times. The chain joins TRBV6-2 or TRBV6-3 to TRBJ1-2; 7 bases are shared with TRBD1. The CDR3 length is 14 residues. The V gene's germline CDR1 is MNHEY and CDR2 SVGEGT. The trim removed 6 bases at V and 5 bases at J, leaving 9 bases unmatched. The CDR3 region is CASSNRGEAYGYTF. The CDR3 nucleotides are TGTGCCAGCAGCAACAGGGGAGAGGCATATGGCTACACCTTC.

This clonotype was recorded at least ten times. The V call is TRBV28, the J call TRBJ1-5, with D unclear. V lost 6 bases and J 0 bases, leaving 12 bases between the germline ends. The germline CDR1 and CDR2 sequences are MDHEN and SYDVKM. The CDR3 spans 15 residues. The CDR3 is CASSPFTDSNQPQHF. The CDR3 nucleotides are TGTGCCAGCAGCCCCTTTACGGATAGCAATCAGCCCCAGCATTTT.

The sample holds many counts of this clonotype. V gene TRBV6-6 combines with J gene TRBJ2-3; D might be TRBD1 (5 bases). The germline gives CDR1 MNHNY, CDR2 SVGAGI (reference sequence). This CDR3 contains 15 residues. The V and J ends lost 2 bases and 0 bases respectively, with 9 bases between them. The CDR3 reads CASSYDSTSTDTQYF. The CDR3, as DNA: TGTGCCAGCAGTTACGACAGTACTAGCACAGATACGCAGTATTTT.

This clonotype showed up many times. V is TRBV20-1 and J is TRBJ1-1; perhaps TRBD1 as D (6 bases). The CDR3 totals 12 residues. Germline CDR1 DFQATT, CDR2 SNEGSKA (reference sequence). CDR3 in amino acids: CRLQGPNTEAFF. CDR3 sequence (DNA): TGCAGATTACAGGGTCCGAACACTGAAGCTTTCTTT.

In its sample, this clonotype was seen a few times. V is TRBV9 and J is TRBJ2-5; D remains unclear. Germline V gene lookup returns CDR1 SGDLS and CDR2 YYNGEE. This CDR3 has 13 residues. The V and J ends lost 3 bases and 5 bases respectively, with 11 bases between them. The DNA for the CDR3 is TGTGCCAGCAGCGGTAGGGTAGGGGAGACCCAGTACTTC. It yields the protein CASSGRVGETQYF. Variable domain in full (rest from reference TRBV9 and TRBJ2-5): DSGVTQTPKHLITATGQRVTLRCSPRSGDLSVYWYQQSLDQGLQFLIQYYNGEERAKGNILERFSAQQFPDLHSELNLSSLELGDSALYFCASSGRVGETQYFGPGTRLLVL.

This clonotype was seen only a few times. V gene TRBV20-1 combines with J gene TRBJ2-3, with a possible D match to TRBD2 (6 bases). The V gene's germline CDR1 is DFQATT and CDR2 SNEGSKA (reference sequence). The CDR3 covers 16 residues. The V and J ends lost 0 bases and 2 bases respectively, with 15 bases between them. CDR3 nucleotides: TGCAGTGCTAGAGATTATATCGGGGGACCCACAGATACGCAGTATTTT. Its protein is CSARDYIGGPTDTQYF.

This clonotype appeared many times. The chain is built from TRBV11-2 and TRBJ1-2; D gene ambiguous. The V end was cut by 0 bases, the J end by 4 bases, with 12 bases between. Germline V gives CDR1 SGHAT, CDR2 FQNNGV. The CDR3 loop spans 15 amino acids. CDR3: CASSLDPGKGYGYTF. The CDR3, as DNA: TGTGCCAGCAGCTTAGATCCGGGGAAGGGCTATGGCTACACCTTC.

Ten or more counts support this clonotype. The chain couples TRBV28 to TRBJ1-4; perhaps TRBD1 as D (6 bases). The CDR3 runs to 15 residues. The V gene lost 5 bases and the J gene lost 7 bases, with 17 bases spanning the gap. Germline lookup yields CDR1 MDHEN and CDR2 SYDVKM. The CDR3 is CASSAHGGSGEKLFF. CDR3 nucleotide sequence: TGTGCCAGCAGTGCCCACGGGGGCTCGGGTGAAAAACTGTTTTTT.

This clonotype was recorded at least ten times. This chain uses TRBV6-2 or TRBV6-3 with TRBJ2-3; D may correspond to TRBD1 or TRBD2 (6 bases each). The CDR3 sequence is 15 residues long. CDR1 MNHEY and CDR2 SVGEGT come from the germline V gene. V was trimmed by 4 bases and J by 0 bases, leaving 11 bases between them. The CDR3 DNA reads TGTGCCAGCAGTTGGGGGGCCACTAGCACAGATACGCAGTATTTT. Translating gives CASSWGATSTDTQYF.

This clonotype was seen ten or more times. The rearrangement links TRBV27 to TRBJ1-4, with 8 bases that match TRBD1. Germline assignment: CDR1 MNHEY and CDR2 SMNVEV (reference sequence). This CDR3 is 15 amino acids long. Unmatched junction bases numbered 4, after V lost 3 bases and J lost 4 bases. CDR3 sequence reads: CASSLGQAYNEKLFF. The CDR3 region has the DNA TGTGCCAGCAGTTTGGGACAGGCATATAATGAAAAACTGTTTTTT.

This clonotype has more than one count but fewer than ten. The rearrangement links TRBV5-1 to TRBJ2-6; D possibly corresponds to TRBD2 (5 bases). V was trimmed by 0 bases and J by 1 base, leaving 8 bases between them. The CDR3 totals 16 residues. Germline V CDR1 and CDR2: SGHRS, YFSETQ. In nucleotides, the CDR3 is TGCGCCAGCAGCTTGGGAGGGCTTTCTGGGGCCAACGTCCTGACTTTC. As protein: CASSLGGLSGANVLTF.

This clonotype has a count of ten or more. The chain links TRBV6-1 to TRBJ2-7; maybe TRBD2 (6 bases). The V end was cut by 10 bases, the J end by 7 bases, with 11 bases between. The CDR3 runs to 10 residues. Germline CDR1 MNHNS, CDR2 SASEGT. CDR3 nucleotide sequence: TGTGCCACCACGGAGGGGGAGCAGTACTTC. Its translation is CATTEGEQYF.

This clonotype was recorded at least ten times. Here the CDR3 DNA reads TGCGCCAGCAGTCAGGTGACAGGGGAATTGAATTCACCCCTCCACTTT. Translating it yields CASSQVTGELNSPLHF. V is TRBV5-1 and J is TRBJ1-6; 8 bases agree with TRBD1. Germline V gene lookup returns CDR1 SGHRS and CDR2 YFSETQ. This CDR3 spans 16 amino acids. The ends lost 5 bases at V and 7 bases at J; junction bases unmatched: 11.

This clonotype was found many times. This chain connects TRBV6-1 to TRBJ1-1, with D tentatively TRBD1 (6 bases). This CDR3 has 15 amino acids. Germline values: CDR1 MNHNS, CDR2 SASEGT. V was pared by 5 bases and J by 5 bases, with 18 bases between. DNA of the CDR3: TGTGCCAGCAGTAGGACTTCTCATCAGGGGACTGAAGCTTTCTTT. Translation: CASSRTSHQGTEAFF.

This clonotype was seen repeatedly, ten times or more. The V gene is TRBV6-1, the J gene TRBJ2-3, with D perhaps matching TRBD2 (5 bases). V shed 7 bases and J shed 6 bases, with 17 bases lying between them. This CDR3 spans 14 amino acids. Germline V CDR1 and CDR2: MNHNS, SASEGT. The CDR3 DNA reads as TGTGCCAGCACCGAGGACTTGCTAGGGGATACGCAGTATTTT. Translating gives CASTEDLLGDTQYF.

This clonotype occurred a few times. A much larger clonotype is one base distant, so this may be a read error. The V and J genes are TRBV11-1 and TRBJ2-3, with D maybe TRBD2 (6 bases). The germline CDR1 and CDR2 sequences are SGHAT and FQDESV (reference sequence). The CDR3 consists of 15 residues. The CDR3 sequence: CANSSPGLGTDTQYF. The CDR3, as DNA: TGTGCCAACAGCTCCCCGGGACTTGGCACAGATACGCAGTATTTT.

This clonotype occurred many times. The rearrangement links TRBV3-1 to TRBJ2-1; D is possibly TRBD2 (5 bases). This CDR3 is 11 amino acids long. The germline V gene encodes CDR1 LGHDT and CDR2 YNNKEL (reference sequence). Trimming pared 8 bases from V and 4 bases from J, leaving 6 bases between. CDR3 sequence (DNA): TGTGCCAGCCGGGGTTACAATGAGCAGTTCTTC. Its translation is CASRGYNEQFF.

This clonotype was seen ten or more times. The chain is built from TRBV28 and TRBJ2-5, with D unclear. Germline V gene sequence: CDR1 MDHEN, CDR2 SYDVKM. This CDR3 comprises 15 residues. V was clipped by 5 bases and J by 1 base, with 14 bases between them. In DNA form, the CDR3 reads TGTGCCAGCAGTCCATTGGGGAACTCCCAAGAGACCCAGTACTTC. It encodes CASSPLGNSQETQYF. The full variable domain, rest sourced from reference TRBV28 and TRBJ2-5, is DVKVTQSSRYLVKRTGEKVFLECVQDMDHENMFWYRQDPGLGLRLIYFSYDVKMKEKGDIPEGYSVSREKKERFSLILESASTNQTSMYLCASSPLGNSQETQYFGPGTRLLVL.

This clonotype was seen at least ten times. The chain carries TRBV2 and TRBJ1-5; TRBD1 matches 7 bases. This CDR3 is built from 13 residues. Trimming at V came to 6 bases and at J to 5 bases, leaving 4 bases not matched to a gene. Germline CDR1 SNHLY, CDR2 FYNNEI. In nucleotides, the CDR3 is TGTGCCAGCAGGGGACAGTTATATCAGCCCCAGCATTTT. It specifies CASRGQLYQPQHF.

V is TRBV4-3 and J is TRBJ2-7, with TRBD2 matching 11 bases. The CDR3 runs to 17 residues. The junction had 5 bases not matched to a gene; V was cut back by 1 base and J by 0 bases. The germline V gene has CDR1 LGHNA and CDR2 YSLEER. The CDR3 protein is CASSQVPLAGGSYEQYF. The DNA of the CDR3 is TGCGCCAGCAGCCAAGTCCCCCTAGCGGGGGGCTCCTACGAGCAGTACTTC.